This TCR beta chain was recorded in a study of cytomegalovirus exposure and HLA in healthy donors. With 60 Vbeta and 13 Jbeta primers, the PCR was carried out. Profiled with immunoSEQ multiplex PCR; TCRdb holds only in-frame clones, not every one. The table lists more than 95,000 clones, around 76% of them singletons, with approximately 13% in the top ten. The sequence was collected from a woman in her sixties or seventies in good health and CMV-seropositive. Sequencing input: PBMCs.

This CDR3 reads CASSEGDRSVGELFF. In nucleotides, the CDR3 is TGTGCCAGCAGTGAAGGCGACAGGAGTGTTGGGGAGCTGTTTTTT. V and J are TRBV28 and TRBJ2-2, with D possibly TRBD1 on 6 matching bases. In germline, CDR1 is MDHEN, CDR2 SYDVKM. The length of the CDR3 is 15 residues. The V and J ends lost 5 bases and 8 bases respectively, with 18 bases between them.